Listed here are 3 T cell receptor beta chains from one sample, sequenced in a study of T cells after yellow fever vaccination (dated by TCRdb to the late 2010s). Library preparation employed 5' RACE. The sequencing machine was an Illumina HiSeq 2500. The public reads were reprocessed in TCRdb via fastp at Q25 and MiXCR, keeping in-frame beta chains. Each CDR3 protein gets just one entry, which takes the most common genes and DNA from the rows behind it. The sample yields about 330,000 distinct CDR3 sequences; 7% to 9% were counted once. The top ten clonotypes cover under 20% of the sample. In the paper's terms, the treatment or condition label means: live attenuated yellow fever vaccine strain. The material sequenced was PBMCs, taken about 49 days after the first yellow fever vaccination. All receptors derive from a man aged 18-30 years who received the YFV17D yellow fever vaccine.

This clonotype came up many times. V is TRBV5-1 and J is TRBJ2-3; a weak D match, TRBD2 (6 bases). The CDR3 runs 17 residues. The germline CDR1 and CDR2 sequences are SGHRS and YFSETQ. V was pared by 0 bases and J by 2 bases, with 16 bases between. The CDR3 region has the DNA TGCGCCAGCAGCTTGGCTCCAGGAGGGACGTACACAGATACGCAGTATTTT. Its protein is CASSLAPGGTYTDTQYF.

J is TRBJ2-2 and V is TRBV7-2; 8 nucleotides align to TRBD1. Trimming took 4 bases from V and 5 from J; bases not matched to a gene: 12. This CDR3 has 17 residues. The germline V gene has CDR1 SGHTA and CDR2 FQGNSA. The CDR3, as DNA: TGTGCCAGCAGCTCGGCTCTCCGGGACAGGACTACCGGGGAGCTGTTTTTT. Its protein product is CASSSALRDRTTGELFF.

The rearrangement joins TRBV20-1 to TRBJ1-5; 7 nucleotides line up with TRBD1. CDR1 is DFQATT and CDR2 is SNEGSKA in the germline V gene (reference sequence). The J segment lost 4 bases and the V segment lost 4 bases, leaving 10 bases of the junction unmatched. The CDR3 spans 15 residues. The CDR3 bases are TGCAGTGCTACCGGCCACAGGGGTGGGAATCAGCCCCAGCATTTT. This codes for CSATGHRGGNQPQHF.